These 2 T cell receptor beta chains share one sample of origin, sequenced in a study of cytomegalovirus exposure and HLA in healthy donors. 60 Vbeta and 13 Jbeta primers were used in PCR. Profiling relied on immunoSEQ multiplex PCR, and the TCRdb table lists in-frame clones only, not all of them. Among 150,000 or so clones, roughly 84% were seen once, and the ten largest hold 0.38%. Sequenced input: PBMCs. These receptors were taken from a boy aged 2 to 10 in good health and CMV-seronegative.

The chain has TRBV2 and TRBJ2-7; possible D gene TRBD1, 6 bases. The CDR3 length is 12 residues. V lost 7 bases, J lost 3 bases, and 10 bases lay in between. Looked up from germline, CDR1 is SNHLY and CDR2 is FYNNEI. In DNA form, the CDR3 reads TGTGCCAGCAAAGACAGGATCTACGAGCAGTACTTC. It codes for CASKDRIYEQYF. Looking up the rest from reference TRBV2 and TRBJ2-7 gives the full variable domain: EPEVTQTPSHQVTQMGQEVILRCVPISNHLYFYWYRQILGQKVEFLVSFYNNEISEKSEIFDDQFSVERPDGSNFTLKIRSTKLEDSAMYFCASKDRIYEQYFGPGTRLTVT.

The chain uses TRBV2 and TRBJ2-7; D might be TRBD1 (5 bases). CDR3 size: 14 residues. Per germline, CDR1 SNHLY and CDR2 FYNNEI. V lost 3 bases to trimming and J lost 3 bases, with 12 bases between them. Written as DNA, the CDR3 is TGTGCCAGCAGTGACAGGGAAGGGTTCTACGAGCAGTACTTC. Translated: CASSDREGFYEQYF.